The sequence of this TCR beta chain was determined in a study of shared clonotypes between healthy human individuals. The overall study: A donor's plate count was three for CD4 naive and three for CD4 memory; CD8 naive had two and CD8 memory one. General study points: The low donor count limited represented genetic and exposure-history diversity. Around 5% of naive CD4 clonotypes were shared across a handful of donors.

The naive CD8 population came from CD45RO-negative cells selected for CCR7, without terminally differentiated effector memory CD45RA+ cells. A remark on this clone: Its specificity is not known.

Sequencing was at deep level. Data came from immunoSEQ multiplex PCR; TCRdb stores just in-frame clones and leaves some out. The repertoire consists of about 2.2 million clones, with about 93% occurring once and the leading ten covering 1.5% to 2%. Deletions cut 0 bases from V and 8 bases from J, with 15 bases between. Germline CDR1 is MGHRA and CDR2 is YSYEKL. CDR3 length: 15 amino acids. Sequenced material: naive CD8+ T cells from PBMCs. The chain couples TRBV4-1 to TRBJ2-3; possible D gene TRBD2, 6 bases. The clonotype originates from a man aged 18 to 29 in good health. Some clones in this sample may be carry-over from other donors' samples. CDR3 sequence reads: CASSQDWRDLGTQYF. Here the CDR3 DNA reads TGCGCCAGCAGCCAAGACTGGCGGGACTTGGGTACGCAGTATTTT.